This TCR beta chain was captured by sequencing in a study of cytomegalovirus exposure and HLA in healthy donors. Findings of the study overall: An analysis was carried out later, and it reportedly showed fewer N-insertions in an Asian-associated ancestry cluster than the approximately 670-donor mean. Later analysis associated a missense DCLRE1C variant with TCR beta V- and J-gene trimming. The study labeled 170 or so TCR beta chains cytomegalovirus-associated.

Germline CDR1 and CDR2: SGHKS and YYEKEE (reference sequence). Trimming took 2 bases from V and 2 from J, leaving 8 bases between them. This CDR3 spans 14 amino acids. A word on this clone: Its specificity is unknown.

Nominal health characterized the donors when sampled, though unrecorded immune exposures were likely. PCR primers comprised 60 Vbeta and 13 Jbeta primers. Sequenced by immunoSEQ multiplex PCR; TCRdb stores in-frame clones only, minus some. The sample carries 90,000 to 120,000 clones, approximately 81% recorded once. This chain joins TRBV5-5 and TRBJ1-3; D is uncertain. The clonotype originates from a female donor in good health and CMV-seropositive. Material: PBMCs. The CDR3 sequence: CASSFSGTGNTIYF. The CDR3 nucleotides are TGTGCCAGCAGCTTTTCGGGGACTGGAAACACCATATATTTT.